The 6 T cell receptor beta chains given below trace back to one sample, sequenced in a study of T cell repertoires in ileal Crohn's disease. Time point here: neoterminal ileum biopsy at postoperative endoscopy, about 6 months after surgery. TCRdb keeps only in-frame clones here, not all; method: immunoSEQ multiplex PCR. Of more than 60,000 clones detected, roughly 89% appear once; the ten largest clones hold about 2.1%. The material sequenced was ileal tissue. These receptors were collected from an adult with Crohn's disease.

The gene calls are TRBV5-4 and TRBJ2-7, with a possible D match to TRBD2 (6 bases). Between the trimmed V and J ends, which lost 5 bases and 3 bases, there was a span of 12 bases. This CDR3 contains 13 residues. Germline-derived CDR1 and CDR2 are SGHNT and YYREEE (reference sequence). The CDR3 DNA reads as TGTGCCAGCAGTTTTTTCGGGAGCTACGAGCAGTACTTC. Its translation: CASSFFGSYEQYF. The full variable domain, its missing parts supplied by reference TRBV5-4 and TRBJ2-7, is ETGVTQSPTHLIKTRGQQVTLRCSSQSGHNTVSWYQQALGQGPQFIFQYYREEENGRGNFPPRFSGLQFPNYSSELNVNALELDDSALYLCASSFFGSYEQYFGPGTRLTVT.

This chain uses TRBV7-7 with TRBJ2-3; a possible D gene is TRBD2 (6 bases). Germline V lookup: CDR1 SSHAT, CDR2 FNYEAQ (reference sequence). The germline V and J ends were trimmed by 1 base and 4 bases, with 9 bases remaining between them. This CDR3 is built from 14 residues. The CDR3 nucleotides are TGTGCCAGCAGCTTAGGGGACTTGGCAGATACGCAGTATTTT. It translates to CASSLGDLADTQYF. The full variable domain, rest sourced from reference TRBV7-7 and TRBJ2-3, is GAGVSQSPRYKVTKRGQDVTLRCDPISSHATLYWYQQALGQGPEFLTYFNYEAQPDKSGLPSDRFSAERPEGSISTLTIQRTEQRDSAMYRCASSLGDLADTQYFGPGTRLTVL.

The rearrangement links TRBV19 to TRBJ2-5; 8 bases fit TRBD1. J lost 4 bases, V lost 3 bases, and 4 bases had no gene match. The CDR3 totals 14 residues. CDR1 LNHDA and CDR2 SQIVND come from the germline V gene (reference sequence). The CDR3 nucleotides read TGTGCCAGTAGTATTAGGCAGGGGGCAGAGACCCAGTACTTC. Amino acid sequence: CASSIRQGAETQYF.

The chain joins TRBV4-1 to TRBJ1-5, with 7 positions matching TRBD1. Germline assignment: CDR1 MGHRA and CDR2 YSYEKL. CDR3 length: 18 amino acids. V was clipped by 0 bases and J by 2 bases; unmatched bases: 10. The CDR3 DNA sequence: TGCGCCAGCAGCCAAGAGGGCAGGGGGAATTGGGGCAATCAGCCCCAGCATTTT. It yields the protein CASSQEGRGNWGNQPQHF.

The chain couples TRBV7-9 to TRBJ2-7, with 7 bases lining up with TRBD1. V shed 1 base, J shed 6 bases, and the junction held 9 bases outside the gene matches. There are 15 residues in the CDR3. The V gene's germline CDR1 is SEHNR and CDR2 FQNEAQ (reference sequence). This CDR3 is CASSLGAQGSSEQYV. CDR3 coding DNA: TGTGCCAGCAGCTTAGGTGCACAGGGGAGTAGCGAGCAGTACGTC.

The rearrangement links TRBV5-4 to TRBJ2-5; no firm D call. The germline V and J ends were trimmed by 0 bases and 1 base, with 7 bases remaining between them. Germline-derived CDR1 and CDR2 are SGHNT and YYREEE (reference sequence). CDR3 length: 14 residues. The CDR3 region is CASSLEQFQETQYF. The CDR3 region has the DNA TGTGCCAGCAGCTTGGAACAGTTCCAAGAGACCCAGTACTTC.